These 10 T cell receptor beta chains were all obtained from the same sample, sequenced in a study of human T cells and chemical hapten exposure. In TCRdb, the RACE reads were re-called with MiXCR into one record per CDR3 protein. The sample has some 180,000 distinct CDR3 sequences; under 25% are singletons. The time point denotes: patch test 3, about 24 weeks after DPC sensitization. Treatment meaning: therapeutic diphenylcyclopropenone sensitization with weekly scalp DPC. The material sequenced was whole blood, taken in connection with sensitization to the hapten diphenylcyclopropenone (DPC). The receptor set was obtained from a woman in her 40s with alopecia areata. Some clones in this sample may be carry-over from other donors' samples.

The chain joins TRBV7-8 to TRBJ2-7; D is unresolved. Looked up from germline, CDR1 is SGHVS and CDR2 is FQNEAQ. The CDR3 is 11 residues long. V lost 7 bases, J lost 2 bases, and 6 bases lay in between. This CDR3 reads CASTTTYEQYF. For the CDR3, the DNA is TGTGCCAGCACTACCACCTACGAGCAGTACTTC.

The V call is TRBV5-1, the J call TRBJ2-3, with TRBD2 identical over 7 bases. CDR3 length: 16 residues. With 0 bases clipped from V and 2 bases from J, the junction kept 6 bases outside the gene matches. CDR1 and CDR2 from the germline V gene are SGHRS and YFSETQ. The CDR3 DNA follows: TGCGCCAGCAGCTTGGACGGGACTACTTCCACAGATACGCAGTATTTT. This gives the protein CASSLDGTTSTDTQYF. Drawing the rest from reference TRBV5-1 and TRBJ2-3, the complete variable domain is KAGVTQTPRYLIKTRGQQVTLSCSPISGHRSVSWYQQTPGQGLQFLFEYFSETQRNKGNFPGRFSGRQFSNSRSEMNVSTLELGDSALYLCASSLDGTTSTDTQYFGPGTRLTVL.

In this sample, this clonotype turned up many times. This chain uses TRBV29-1 with TRBJ2-3; D is ambiguous. There are 12 residues in the CDR3. Trimming left V 3 bases short and J 1 base short, with 5 bases between. CDR1 is SQVTM, CDR2 ANQGSEA, per germline. DNA for the CDR3: TGCAGCGTTGATGGGGGCACAGATACGCAGTATTTT. Translated: CSVDGGTDTQYF.

This clonotype turned up a few times. This chain links TRBV7-2 with TRBJ1-3, with D possibly TRBD1 on 5 matching bases. Germline V gene lookup returns CDR1 SGHTA and CDR2 FQGNSA. The CDR3 length is 14 residues. The V end was cut by 2 bases, the J end by 4 bases, with 9 bases between. The CDR3 bases are TGTGCCAGCAGCTTATTAGGGGCGGGAAACACCATATATTTT. Protein sequence: CASSLLGAGNTIYF.

Only one count was recorded for this clonotype. The gene calls are TRBV7-9 and TRBJ1-4, with TRBD1 as a possible D gene (5 bases). Looked up from germline, CDR1 is SEHNR and CDR2 is FQNEAQ (reference sequence). CDR3 length: 12 amino acids. The V end lost 5 bases, the J end lost 8 bases, and 9 bases lay between the germline ends. In DNA form, the CDR3 reads TGTGCCAGCAGCGTAGGGGACGAAAAACTGTTTTTT. It translates to CASSVGDEKLFF.

The chain joins TRBV7-8 to TRBJ2-7, with a weak D call TRBD2 (6 bases). Between the trimmed V and J ends, which lost 7 bases and 6 bases, there was a span of 19 bases. The V gene's germline CDR1 is SGHVS and CDR2 FQNEAQ. The CDR3 contains 14 residues. The CDR3 sequence: CASTIGGVHGEQYF. The CDR3 DNA reads as TGTGCCAGCACCATCGGGGGAGTGCATGGCGAGCAGTACTTC.

The sample holds a few counts of this clonotype. The chain couples TRBV12-3 or TRBV12-4 to TRBJ1-4; D may be TRBD1 (5 bases). V was clipped by 2 bases and J by 1 base, with 8 bases between them. The CDR3 runs to 15 residues. The CDR3 spells CASSLIGGTNEKLFF. The CDR3 DNA reads as TGTGCCAGCAGTTTAATTGGGGGAACTAATGAAAAACTGTTTTTT.

This clonotype turned up a few times. The rearrangement links TRBV29-1 to TRBJ2-6; 7 nucleotides align to TRBD1. The CDR3 runs 16 residues. J lost 1 base, V lost 4 bases, and 7 bases had no gene match. Germline V CDR1 and CDR2: SQVTM, ANQGSEA. CDR3 protein: CSVGRGGGSGANVLTF. The CDR3 DNA is TGCAGCGTTGGGAGAGGGGGCGGGTCTGGGGCCAACGTCCTGACTTTC.

The chain carries TRBV29-1 and TRBJ2-4; D unclear. Trimming took off 0 bases at V and 0 bases at J, with 6 bases between the two ends. The CDR3 length is 14 residues. Germline V lookup: CDR1 SQVTM, CDR2 ANQGSEA. CDR3 DNA sequence: TGCAGCGTTGAAGAGGGAATAGCCAAAAACATTCAGTACTTC. Protein sequence: CSVEEGIAKNIQYF.

This clonotype was detected only a few times. The chain combines TRBV11-1 with TRBJ2-7; TRBD1 matches at 9 bases. The ends lost 5 bases at V and 4 bases at J; junction bases unmatched: 9. Germline assignment: CDR1 SGHAT and CDR2 FQDESV (reference sequence). This CDR3 contains 15 residues. DNA of the CDR3: TGTGCCAGCAGCCCACATGGGACAGGGTTTTACGAGCAGTACTTC. Amino acids: CASSPHGTGFYEQYF.